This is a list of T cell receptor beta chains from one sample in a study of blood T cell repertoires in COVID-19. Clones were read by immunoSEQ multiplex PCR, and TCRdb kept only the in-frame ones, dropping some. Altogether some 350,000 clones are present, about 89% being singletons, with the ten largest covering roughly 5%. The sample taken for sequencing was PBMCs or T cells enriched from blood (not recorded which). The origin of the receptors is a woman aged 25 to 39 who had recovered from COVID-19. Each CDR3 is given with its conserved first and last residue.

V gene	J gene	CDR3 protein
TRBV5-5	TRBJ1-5	CASSSTGGNQPQHF
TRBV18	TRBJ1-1	CASSPLSEEDAMNTEAFF
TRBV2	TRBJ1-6	CASSGQAYNSPLHF
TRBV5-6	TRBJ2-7	CASSTTGQGLREQYF
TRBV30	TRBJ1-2	CAWSGEGGWYGYTF
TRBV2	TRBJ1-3	CASGGRQGGRNTIYF
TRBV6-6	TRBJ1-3	CASSFTGPGNTIYF
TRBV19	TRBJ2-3	CASSIRQGAFLDTQYF
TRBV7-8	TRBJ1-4	CASSLKGHGEKLFF
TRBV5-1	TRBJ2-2	CASRGLESTGELFF
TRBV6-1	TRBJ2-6	CASSVSGFSGANVLTF
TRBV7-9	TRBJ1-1	CASSQTQGLTEAFF
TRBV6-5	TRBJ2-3	CATGQFSTDTQYF
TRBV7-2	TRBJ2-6	CASSLTGQVFSGANVLTF
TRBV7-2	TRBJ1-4	CASSFSPTEKLFF
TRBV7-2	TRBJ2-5	CASSPPLETQYF
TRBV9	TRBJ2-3	CASSVLNNGDTQYF
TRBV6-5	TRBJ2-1	CATFYGGANNEQFF
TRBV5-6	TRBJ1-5	CASSLLGAASNQPQHF
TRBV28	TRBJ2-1	CASSGGSYNEQFF
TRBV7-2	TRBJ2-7	CASSLRTGGSYEQYF
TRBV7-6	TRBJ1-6	CASSPRQENSPLHF
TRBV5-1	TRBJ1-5	CASSLEPGTSNQPQHF
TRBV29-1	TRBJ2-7	CSVGGRFSDYEQYF
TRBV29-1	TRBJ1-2	CSVAVGDGYTF
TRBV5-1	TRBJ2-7	CASSSDVGEISYEQYF